The TCR beta chain described here comes from a study of T cell changes during pregnancy in multiple sclerosis. Between the trimmed V and J ends, which lost 1 base and 6 bases, there was a span of 16 bases. There are 15 residues in the CDR3. The germline V gene has CDR1 SGHTA and CDR2 FQGNSA. Clones were sequenced by immunoSEQ multiplex PCR, and TCRdb holds only the in-frame ones, with some missing. The sample carries 40,000 to 60,000 clones, 90% to 95% recorded once. Sequences were derived from CD8+ T cells from peripheral blood mononuclear cells, sampled before pregnancy. The clonotype originates from a female donor with multiple sclerosis, enrolled in a pregnancy study. The V call is TRBV7-2, the J call TRBJ2-7, with D maybe TRBD2 (5 bases). The CDR3 reads CASSLVVRRAGEQYF. CDR3 nucleotide sequence: TGTGCCAGCAGCTTAGTTGTACGGCGGGCTGGCGAGCAGTACTTC.